Listed below are T cell receptor beta chains from one sample, sequenced in a study of blood T cell repertoires in COVID-19. Assay used: immunoSEQ multiplex PCR; TCRdb lists only in-frame clones, some missing. This sample has about 68,000 clones; roughly 85% occur once, and the top ten carry roughly 20%. The sequenced sample was peripheral blood. These receptors were taken from a man between 50 and 59 years old with acute or convalescent COVID-19. Each CDR3 is given with its conserved first and last residue. The D gene is left open where the match is weak. The size field is filled for only some rows; it gives once, few, many or a size class.

.	TRBV6-5	TRBJ1-2	.	TGTGCCAGCAGACCCTGGGGAGTCTATGGCTACACCTTC	CASRPWGVYGYTF
TRBD1	TRBV11-2	TRBJ2-1	few	TGTGCCAGCAGCTTCAATACAGGGGACTACAATGAGCAGTTCTTC	CASSFNTGDYNEQFF
.	TRBV5-1	TRBJ2-2	.	TGCGCCAGCAGCTTGGAATCTAGCGATTGGGGAGGCACCGGGGAGCTGTTTTTT	CASSLESSDWGGTGELFF
.	TRBV7-2	TRBJ2-1	.	TGTGCCAGCAGCTTAGAACACTACAATGAGCAGTTCTTC	CASSLEHYNEQFF
TRBD2	TRBV5-6	TRBJ2-5	.	TGTGCCAGCAGCTTGTTGGGACTAGGGGTGGGAGAGACCCAGTACTTC	CASSLLGLGVGETQYF
.	TRBV6-1	TRBJ1-5	.	TGTGCCAGCAGTGAAACAAACCTACAGAATCAGCCCCAGCATTTT	CASSETNLQNQPQHF
TRBD1	TRBV6-6	TRBJ2-2	.	TGTGCCAGCATGGTGGGACAGGCCACCGGGGAGCTGTTTTTT	CASMVGQATGELFF
.	TRBV6-5	TRBJ2-6	.	TGTGCCAGCAGTTACCCAGGGGACTCTGGGGCCAACGTCCTGACTTTC	CASSYPGDSGANVLTF
TRBD1	TRBV6-1	TRBJ2-7	.	TGTGCCAGCAGTGAAGAAAAGGGGGACAGGGTGCGCGAGCAGTACTTC	CASSEEKGDRVREQYF
.	TRBV7-3	TRBJ2-1	.	TGTGCCAGCAGCTTATCAGGGTTTAATGAGCAGTTCTTC	CASSLSGFNEQFF
.	TRBV11-2	TRBJ2-1	.	TGTGCCAGCAGCTTGGGGGGGGGCCGTTTCAATGAGCAGTTCTTC	CASSLGGGRFNEQFF
.	TRBV5-1	TRBJ2-7	.	TGCGCCAGCAGCTTCGGGGACTCCTACGAGCAGTACTTC	CASSFGDSYEQYF